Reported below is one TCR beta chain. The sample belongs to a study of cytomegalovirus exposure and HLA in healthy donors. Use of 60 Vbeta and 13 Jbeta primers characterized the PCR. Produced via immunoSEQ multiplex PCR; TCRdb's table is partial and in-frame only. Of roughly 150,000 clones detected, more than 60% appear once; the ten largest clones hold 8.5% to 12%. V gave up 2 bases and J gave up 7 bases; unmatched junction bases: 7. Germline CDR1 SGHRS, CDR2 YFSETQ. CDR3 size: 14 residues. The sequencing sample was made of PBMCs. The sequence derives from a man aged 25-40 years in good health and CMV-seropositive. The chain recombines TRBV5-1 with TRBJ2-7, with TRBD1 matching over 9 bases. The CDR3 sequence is CASSFGTGPNEQYF. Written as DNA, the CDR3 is TGCGCCAGCAGCTTTGGGACAGGGCCGAATGAGCAGTACTTC.